This T cell receptor (beta chain) is from a study of blood T cells in healthy people across ages. The CDR3 has 17 residues. Losses at the gene ends were 2 bases for V and 10 bases for J; bases not matched to a gene: 10. Germline-derived CDR1 and CDR2 are SGHTA and FQGNSA. The authors ran a second PCR of about 6 to 11 cycles using a sample-barcoded 5' primer and a J-beta primer mix. TCRdb analysed the 5' RACE reads with MiXCR anew, one entry per CDR3 protein. The repertoire includes under 2,000,000 distinct CDR3 sequences, about 50% of them detected once, and less than 2.5% sits in the top ten. The TCR comes from a woman aged 40 to 49 in good health. The specimen sequenced was blood. The J gene is TRBJ2-5, the V gene TRBV7-2, with 16 bases matching TRBD2. CDR3 nucleotide sequence: TGTGCCAGCAGCTTATTAACGGGACTAGCGGGGGGGGTCGACCAGTACTTC. Encoded protein: CASSLLTGLAGGVDQYF.